The next 12 T cell receptor beta chains were all read from a single sample in a study of T cells after yellow fever vaccination. TCRdb re-called the 5' RACE reads through MiXCR, storing one row per CDR3 protein. Of about 340,000 distinct CDR3 sequences listed, roughly 4% are singletons. The sample was PBMCs, taken 5 days after the yellow fever booster vaccination. Receptors were obtained from a young man who received the YFV17D yellow fever vaccine.

This clonotype occurred many times. This sequence joins TRBV7-8 and TRBJ1-4; the D is unclear. The ends were cut back, 4 bases at V and 8 bases at J, with 11 bases in the middle. This CDR3 is built from 13 residues. Germline lookup yields CDR1 SGHVS and CDR2 FQNEAQ. The CDR3, as DNA: TGTGCCAGCAGCTCATACCCGAGGGAAAAACTGTTTTTT. Its protein product is CASSSYPREKLFF.

The chain carries TRBV10-3 and TRBJ2-5, with 9 bases fitting TRBD2. This CDR3 comprises 13 residues. Per germline, CDR1 ENHRY and CDR2 SYGVKD. Germline trimming cut 7 bases from V and 5 bases from J; bases unmatched to any gene: 5. The chain's CDR3 is CAINGGGAETQYF. The CDR3 DNA is TGTGCCATCAATGGCGGGGGGGCGGAGACCCAGTACTTC.

This clonotype turned up a few times. The V gene is TRBV6-5, the J gene TRBJ1-6, with a possible D match to TRBD1 (6 bases). Trimming removed 7 bases from V and 6 bases from J, with 16 bases in between. CDR3 length: 15 residues. Looked up from germline, CDR1 is MNHEY and CDR2 is SVGAGI. The CDR3 spells CASTIGGGINSPLHF. DNA of the CDR3: TGTGCCAGCACCATAGGGGGAGGGATTAATTCACCCCTCCACTTT.

This clonotype was observed a few times. The rearrangement links TRBV20-1 to TRBJ2-3; TRBD1 aligns across 9 bases. V was clipped by 6 bases and J by 1 base; unmatched bases: 5. The CDR3 is made up of 14 amino acids. Germline V lookup: CDR1 DFQATT, CDR2 SNEGSKA (reference sequence). This chain's CDR3 is CSARTGVGTDTQYF. Written as DNA, the CDR3 is TGCAGTGCCCGGACAGGGGTCGGCACAGATACGCAGTATTTT.

At least ten counts were recorded for this clonotype. CDR3 DNA: TGCAGTGCTGAGGAGTTGGGTGAGCAGTACTTC. Its protein is CSAEELGEQYF. V and J are TRBV20-1 and TRBJ2-7, with unresolved D. This CDR3 is 11 amino acids long. V lost 5 bases and J 7 bases, leaving 12 bases between the germline ends. Germline loops: CDR1 DFQATT, CDR2 SNEGSKA (reference sequence).

The rearrangement links TRBV12-3 or TRBV12-4 to TRBJ2-7; TRBD2 might be the D (7 bases). CDR3 size: 19 residues. Trimming cost V 2 bases and J 2 bases, with 25 bases left between them. The CDR3 loop is CASSLKRRGANVQPYEQYF. The CDR3 bases are TGTGCCAGCAGTTTAAAGCGTCGGGGGGCAAATGTCCAGCCCTACGAGCAGTACTTC.

The sample holds a few counts of this clonotype. V is TRBV12-3 or TRBV12-4 and J is TRBJ1-4, with 9 bases that match TRBD1. CDR3 length equals 14 residues. Trimming took 5 bases from V and 7 from J; bases not matched to a gene: 5. The CDR3 loop is CASSLGTGSEKLFF. The CDR3 nucleotides read TGTGCCAGCAGTCTCGGGACAGGGAGTGAAAAACTGTTTTTT.

The sample holds a few counts of this clonotype. The genes are TRBV29-1 and TRBJ2-1; TRBD2 matches 16 bases. V lost 4 bases, J lost 5 bases, and 5 bases stayed unmatched. CDR1 and CDR2 from the germline V gene are SQVTM and ANQGSEA. The CDR3 has 16 residues. CDR3 amino acids: CSVAGLAGGGHNEQFF. The CDR3, as DNA: TGCAGCGTTGCGGGACTAGCGGGGGGGGGACACAATGAGCAGTTCTTC.

This clonotype was observed many times. This chain links TRBV5-1 with TRBJ2-5, with 9 positions matching TRBD2. V was pared by 4 bases and J by 3 bases, with 7 bases of the junction left unmatched. The CDR3 runs to 15 residues. Germline loops: CDR1 SGHRS, CDR2 YFSETQ. The CDR3: CASSPPVAGEETQYF. The CDR3 nucleotides read TGCGCCAGCAGCCCCCCCGTAGCGGGGGAAGAGACCCAGTACTTC.

This clonotype came up a few times. V usage is TRBV4-1 and J usage is TRBJ1-3; TRBD1 might be the D (5 bases). CDR3 length: 17 amino acids. Germline-derived CDR1 and CDR2 are MGHRA and YSYEKL. V lost 3 bases to trimming and J lost 0 bases, with 15 bases between them. The CDR3, as DNA: TGCGCCAGCAGCCATGTCCCCTTGGGGGTCTCTGGAAACACCATATATTTT. It yields the protein CASSHVPLGVSGNTIYF.

This clonotype was detected only a few times. The rearrangement links TRBV27 to TRBJ1-2; a weak D match, TRBD1 (5 bases). Per the germline V gene, CDR1 is MNHEY and CDR2 is SMNVEV (reference sequence). V was trimmed by 7 bases and J by 6 bases, leaving 24 bases between them. This CDR3 has 16 amino acids. CDR3 loop: CASTETRGGTDNGYTF. The CDR3 DNA sequence: TGTGCCAGCACCGAAACCCGGGGAGGGACGGATAATGGCTACACCTTC.

This clonotype was counted at least ten times. V is TRBV29-1 and J is TRBJ2-1; no reliable D call. V lost 0 bases and J lost 8, with 11 bases in between. This CDR3 has 13 amino acids. Germline loops: CDR1 SQVTM, CDR2 ANQGSEA. The CDR3 nucleotides are TGCAGCGTTGAAGATCTACTGGGGTATGAGCAGTTCTTC. Its protein product is CSVEDLLGYEQFF.